The 18 T cell receptor beta chains given below trace back to one sample, sequenced in a study of circulating and synovial CD4+ cells in juvenile arthritis. Using immunoSEQ multiplex PCR, the repertoire was profiled, and TCRdb retains in-frame clones only, with some absent. The sample lists under 40,000 clones; about 95% were seen once. Sample: CD4+ T cells from blood. Receptor source: a human donor with juvenile idiopathic arthritis.

A single count supports this clone. One end of the junction is discordant with germline, which a read error may explain. Other DNA sequences in this specimen translate into the identical CDR3. Here the CDR3 reads CASSPPLRYSYNSPLHF. CDR3 coding DNA: TGTGCCAGCTCACCACCCCTCCGTTACTCCTATAATTCGCCCCTCCACTTT. The chain is built from TRBV18 and TRBJ1-6; no clear D. Germline CDR1 is KGHSH and CDR2 is LQKENI. There are 17 residues in the CDR3. The full variable domain, completed using reference TRBV18 and TRBJ1-6, is NAGVMQNPRHLVRRRGQEARLRCSPMKGHSHVYWYRQLPEEGLKFMVYLQKENIIDESGMPKERFSAEFPKEGPSILRIQQVVRGDSAAYFCASSPPLRYSYNSPLHFGNGTRLTVT.

This sequence joins TRBV6-6 and TRBJ2-1, with 8 positions matching TRBD1. Trimming took 1 base from V and 3 from J; bases not matched to a gene: 5. CDR1 and CDR2 from the germline V gene are MNHNY and SVGAGI (reference sequence). This CDR3 is 16 amino acids long. The DNA for the CDR3 is TGTGCCAGCAGTTACTTGTCAGGGGGCGGCTACAATGAGCAGTTCTTC. This encodes CASSYLSGGGYNEQFF.

This clone was seen once. The chain couples TRBV9 to TRBJ2-5; 9 nucleotides match TRBD2. Germline-derived CDR1 and CDR2 are SGDLS and YYNGEE. The CDR3 covers 16 residues. With 0 bases clipped from V and 5 bases from J, the junction kept 8 bases outside the gene matches. The CDR3 here is CASSVVGSGGSETQYF. For the CDR3, the DNA is TGTGCCAGCAGCGTAGTAGGTAGCGGGGGTTCCGAGACCCAGTACTTC.

This sequence joins TRBV5-4 and TRBJ2-5, with TRBD2 matching 9 bases. The CDR3 extends over 14 amino acids. V dropped 4 bases and J dropped 4; count of bases not matched to a gene: 5. CDR1 SGHNT and CDR2 YYREEE come from the germline V gene (reference sequence). This chain's CDR3 is CASSPGTSRETQYF. DNA of the CDR3: TGTGCCAGCAGCCCCGGGACTAGCAGAGAGACCCAGTACTTC.

This chain links TRBV2 with TRBJ2-7; TRBD1 agrees at 11 bases. CDR1 is SNHLY and CDR2 is FYNNEI in the germline V gene. The ends lost 8 bases at V and 2 bases at J; junction bases unmatched: 2. The CDR3 length is 13 residues. CDR3 nucleotides: TGTGCCAGCTCGGACAGGGGGCCCTACGAGCAGTACTTC. Amino acid sequence: CASSDRGPYEQYF. Variable domain in full (rest from reference TRBV2 and TRBJ2-7): EPEVTQTPSHQVTQMGQEVILRCVPISNHLYFYWYRQILGQKVEFLVSFYNNEISEKSEIFDDQFSVERPDGSNFTLKIRSTKLEDSAMYFCASSDRGPYEQYFGPGTRLTVT.

The V and J genes are TRBV7-3 and TRBJ2-4; D is perhaps TRBD1 (6 bases). V gave up 5 bases and J gave up 9 bases, with 20 bases separating them. From germline, CDR1 is SGHTA and CDR2 FQGTGA. The CDR3 runs 15 residues. The chain's CDR3 is CASSDRGGGAGIQYF. The CDR3 DNA reads TGTGCCAGCAGCGACCGTGGGGGCGGCGCGGGCATTCAGTACTTC.

This chain links TRBV12-5 with TRBJ2-5; TRBD2 matches 11 bases. CDR1 and CDR2 (germline): LGHNT, FRNRAP. This CDR3 comprises 15 residues. Trimming took 8 bases from V and 4 from J; bases not matched to a gene: 9. The CDR3 is CASSTSGGFGETQYF. The CDR3 bases are TGTGCTAGTTCAACTAGCGGGGGCTTTGGAGAGACCCAGTACTTC.

V usage is TRBV7-2 and J usage is TRBJ2-1; TRBD2 matches 8 bases. V was clipped by 5 bases and J by 1 base; unmatched bases: 7. The CDR3 runs to 16 residues. The germline gives CDR1 SGHTA, CDR2 FQGNSA. CDR3 in DNA: TGTGCCAGCAGCCAAGCAGCGGGAGTGTCCTACAATGAGCAGTTCTTC. It yields the protein CASSQAAGVSYNEQFF.

With respect to this clone: Compared with germline, one end of the junction differs, possibly owing to a read error. Other nucleotide sequences in the sample specify the same CDR3. DNA of the CDR3: TGTGCCAGCAGCGAAGGGGGGGTTGGAAACACCATATATTTT. This sequence encodes CASSEGGVGNTIYF. V is TRBV2 and J is TRBJ1-3; a possible D gene is TRBD1 (6 bases). Germline CDR1 and CDR2: SNHLY and FYNNEI. The CDR3 is made up of 14 amino acids.

This chain connects TRBV10-3 to TRBJ2-7; TRBD2 might be the D (5 bases). CDR1 and CDR2 (germline): ENHRY, SYGVKD. Deletions cut 0 bases from V and 3 bases from J, with 15 bases between. The CDR3 runs 16 residues. Here the CDR3 reads CAISESNLAGYYEQYF. The CDR3 DNA reads as TGTGCCATCAGTGAGTCGAACCTAGCTGGTTACTACGAGCAGTACTTC.

The V call is TRBV5-1, the J call TRBJ2-7; D remains unclear. The CDR3 is made up of 14 amino acids. Trimming stripped 0 bases from V and 3 bases from J, with 10 bases between. The V gene's germline CDR1 is SGHRS and CDR2 YFSETQ. This chain's CDR3 is CASSLGADRYEQYF. CDR3 bases: TGCGCCAGCAGCTTGGGGGCAGACCGCTACGAGCAGTACTTC. The whole variable domain, remainder taken from reference TRBV5-1 and TRBJ2-7, is KAGVTQTPRYLIKTRGQQVTLSCSPISGHRSVSWYQQTPGQGLQFLFEYFSETQRNKGNFPGRFSGRQFSNSRSEMNVSTLELGDSALYLCASSLGADRYEQYFGPGTRLTVT.

The chain recombines TRBV7-8 with TRBJ2-7, with D possibly TRBD2 on 5 matching bases. Trimming left V 8 bases short and J 4 bases short, with 21 bases between. There are 15 residues in the CDR3. Germline V lookup: CDR1 SGHVS, CDR2 FQNEAQ. CDR3 amino acids: CASSLSYTTGYEQYF. CDR3 bases: TGTGCCAGCTCTTTGTCCTATACCACGGGATACGAGCAGTACTTC. The whole variable domain, filled in from reference TRBV7-8 and TRBJ2-7, reads GAGVSQSPRYKVAKRGQDVALRCDPISGHVSLFWYQQALGQGPEFLTYFQNEAQLDKSGLPSDRFFAERPEGSVSTLKIQRTQQEDSAVYLCASSLSYTTGYEQYFGPGTRLTVT.

The chain carries TRBV28 and TRBJ2-1; the match to TRBD2 covers 7 bases. There are 11 residues in the CDR3. V lost 9 bases, J lost 13 bases, and 9 bases stayed unmatched. CDR1 is MDHEN and CDR2 is SYDVKM in the germline V gene. DNA for the CDR3: TGTGCCAGTCGGGGGGAGAGGCGACAGTTCTTC. Translation: CASRGERRQFF.

The gene calls are TRBV6-5 and TRBJ2-1, with 8 bases lining up with TRBD1. CDR3 length: 15 residues. V was clipped by 6 bases and J by 2 bases; unmatched bases: 6. Germline CDR1 MNHEY, CDR2 SVGAGI. The CDR3 here is CASSSDRGPYNEQFF. CDR3 in DNA: TGTGCCAGCAGCTCAGACAGGGGTCCCTACAATGAGCAGTTCTTC.

The DNA for the CDR3 is TGTGCCAGCAGTCGGACAACTCTAAGCACAGATACGCAGTATTTT. Translation gives CASSRTTLSTDTQYF. V is TRBV6-4 and J is TRBJ2-3; a possible D gene is TRBD1 (5 bases). V shed 5 bases and J shed 0 bases, with 12 bases lying between them. The CDR3 length is 15 residues. CDR1 and CDR2 from the germline V gene are MRHNA and SNTAGT.

The rearrangement links TRBV11-1 to TRBJ2-2; D is uncertain. The V gene's germline CDR1 is SGHAT and CDR2 FQDESV (reference sequence). Trimming stripped 2 bases from V and 1 base from J, with 11 bases between. This CDR3 spans 16 amino acids. The CDR3 DNA reads as TGTGCCAGCAGCTTATTTAGTAACTTGAACACCGGGGAGCTGTTTTTT. This gives the protein CASSLFSNLNTGELFF.

For the CDR3, the DNA is TGTGCCAGCAGCTTAGTCCCCATTAGCTCTGGGGCCAACGTCCTGACTTTC. As protein: CASSLVPISSGANVLTF. The chain uses TRBV7-9 and TRBJ2-6, with D uncertain. Per germline, CDR1 SEHNR and CDR2 FQNEAQ (reference sequence). This CDR3 comprises 17 residues. Trimming took 1 base from V and 0 from J, leaving 10 bases between them.

The CDR3 region is CASSEDGRGGLDTQYF. CDR3 bases: TGTGCCAGCAGTGAAGACGGGCGGGGGGGCCTTGATACGCAGTATTTT. The J gene is TRBJ2-3, the V gene TRBV6-1; TRBD2 aligns across 9 bases. The junction had 8 bases not matched to a gene; V was cut back by 1 base and J by 6 bases. CDR1 is MNHNS, CDR2 SASEGT, per germline. The CDR3 consists of 16 residues.